Each of the 24 T cell receptor beta chains below was sequenced from the same sample in a study of shared clonotypes between healthy human individuals. TCRdb keeps only in-frame clones here, not all; method: immunoSEQ multiplex PCR. The sample has millions of clones, approximately 95% seen once; the top ten hold about 1.1%. The naive CD8 population came from CD45RO-negative cells selected for CCR7, without terminally differentiated effector memory CD45RA+ cells. The sequenced sample was naive CD8+ T cells sorted from blood. The receptors were sampled from a man in his late teens or twenties in good health.

This chain uses TRBV7-3 with TRBJ2-3; a possible D gene is TRBD1 (5 bases). CDR3 length: 14 amino acids. Germline CDR1 is SGHTA and CDR2 is FQGTGA. Deletions cut 2 bases from V and 1 base from J, with 7 bases between. The CDR3 loop reads CASSLVGGTDTQYF. The DNA for the CDR3 is TGTGCCAGCAGCTTAGTAGGGGGCACAGATACGCAGTATTTT.

As concerns this clone: This sample also contains other DNA sequences that code for the same CDR3. The V gene is TRBV9, the J gene TRBJ2-7; a weak D match, TRBD2 (7 bases). The germline gives CDR1 SGDLS, CDR2 YYNGEE. This CDR3 has 15 amino acids. V lost 0 bases to trimming and J lost 2 bases, with 12 bases between them. The CDR3 bases are TGTGCCAGCAGCGTAGGGGGGGGCCCTCCCTACGAGCAGTACTTC. Translation gives CASSVGGGPPYEQYF.

This rearrangement joins TRBV7-8 to TRBJ1-5; D call uncertain. Germline values: CDR1 SGHVS, CDR2 FQNEAQ. The length of the CDR3 is 13 residues. The germline V and J ends were trimmed by 2 bases and 4 bases, with 6 bases remaining between them. CDR3 protein: CASSLRLNQPQHF. The DNA of the CDR3 is TGTGCCAGCAGCTTACGTTTAAATCAGCCCCAGCATTTT.

The chain is built from TRBV7-8 and TRBJ2-5; TRBD2 matches at 14 bases. In germline, CDR1 is SGHVS, CDR2 FQNEAQ. The CDR3 has 17 residues. V lost 6 bases, J lost 7 bases, and 13 bases stayed unmatched. Here the CDR3 reads CASSWGLAGERGGTQYF. The CDR3 DNA is TGTGCCAGCAGTTGGGGACTAGCGGGAGAGAGGGGAGGGACCCAGTACTTC. The full variable domain, its missing parts supplied by reference TRBV7-8 and TRBJ2-5, is GAGVSQSPRYKVAKRGQDVALRCDPISGHVSLFWYQQALGQGPEFLTYFQNEAQLDKSGLPSDRFFAERPEGSVSTLKIQRTQQEDSAVYLCASSWGLAGERGGTQYFGPGTRLLVL.

This clone was seen just once. The chain links TRBV5-8 to TRBJ2-7; no firm D call. The CDR3 covers 14 residues. Germline lookup yields CDR1 SGHTS and CDR2 YDEGEE. With 0 bases removed from V and 3 bases from J, the gap between germline ends came to 10 bases. The CDR3 sequence is CASSLGSRVYEQYF. DNA of the CDR3: TGTGCCAGCAGCTTGGGGTCCCGTGTCTACGAGCAGTACTTC.

This rearrangement joins TRBV27 to TRBJ1-6; D perhaps matches TRBD1 (6 bases). Germline CDR1 reads MNHEY; CDR2 reads SMNVEV (reference sequence). This CDR3 has 17 residues. V lost 0 bases and J 0 bases, leaving 9 bases between the germline ends. In DNA, the CDR3 is TGTGCCAGCAGTTTATCAACAGGGAGCTCCTATAATTCACCCCTCCACTTT. It yields the protein CASSLSTGSSYNSPLHF.

V usage is TRBV9 and J usage is TRBJ2-5; 9 bases agree with TRBD1. Per germline, CDR1 SGDLS and CDR2 YYNGEE. This CDR3 is 14 amino acids long. V was pared by 3 bases and J by 4 bases, with 4 bases of the junction left unmatched. CDR3 coding DNA: TGTGCCAGCAGCGAAACAGGGGGCGGAGAGACCCAGTACTTC. It translates to CASSETGGGETQYF.

The chain uses TRBV12-1 and TRBJ1-5; TRBD1 is taken as the D call from the table, unchecked against the DNA. TRBV12-1 is a pseudogene. There are 18 residues in the CDR3. CDR3 DNA: TGTGCCAGCAGCCTAAGGGGGGACAGAGTTTATAGCAATCAGCCCCAGCATTTT. It encodes CASSLRGDRVYSNQPQHF.

Worth noting for this clone: Distinct nucleotide sequences in the sample also encode this CDR3. This chain connects TRBV30 to TRBJ2-7; no definite D call. V was clipped by 0 bases and J by 2 bases, with 8 bases between them. Germline CDR1 and CDR2: GTSNPN and SVGIG (reference sequence). The CDR3 extends over 13 amino acids. This CDR3 is CAWSVGSTYEQYF. For the CDR3, the DNA is TGTGCCTGGAGTGTAGGTTCTACCTACGAGCAGTACTTC.

The chain recombines TRBV12-5 with TRBJ2-2, with 7 bases fitting TRBD1. V lost 10 bases and J lost 5; bases outside the gene matches: 7. CDR1 is LGHNT and CDR2 is FRNRAP in the germline V gene. The CDR3 extends over 13 amino acids. CDR3 in amino acids: CAIGQDRTGELFF. The CDR3 DNA reads TGTGCTATAGGACAGGATCGAACCGGGGAGCTGTTTTTT. Complete variable domain (other parts from reference TRBV12-5 and TRBJ2-2): DARVTQTPRHKVTEMGQEVTMRCQPILGHNTVFWYRQTMMQGLELLAYFRNRAPLDDSGMPKDRFSAEMPDATLATLKIQPSEPRDSAVYFCAIGQDRTGELFFGEGSRLTVL.

This chain links TRBV7-8 with TRBJ2-2; the D gene is possibly TRBD1 (5 bases). Trimming left V 1 base short and J 7 bases short, with 16 bases between. The V gene's germline CDR1 is SGHVS and CDR2 FQNEAQ. The CDR3 contains 16 residues. The CDR3 coding sequence is TGTGCCAGCAGCTTAGTACCAGAGTCCCAGGGCGGGGAGCTGTTTTTT. Amino acids: CASSLVPESQGGELFF.

The V call is TRBV5-8, the J call TRBJ1-5; D call uncertain. Trimming pared 0 bases from V and 7 bases from J, leaving 11 bases between. From germline, CDR1 is SGHTS and CDR2 YDEGEE. CDR3 length equals 14 residues. Here the CDR3 reads CASSLGQATQPQHF. DNA of the CDR3: TGTGCCAGCAGCTTGGGCCAGGCAACCCAGCCCCAGCATTTT.

This rearrangement joins TRBV9 to TRBJ2-7; the match to TRBD2 covers 8 bases. In germline, CDR1 is SGDLS, CDR2 YYNGEE. CDR3 length: 16 residues. Germline trimming cut 0 bases from V and 5 bases from J; bases unmatched to any gene: 10. The CDR3 DNA follows: TGTGCCAGCAGCGTAGAAGCGGGAGATCCCTGGGACGAGCAGTACTTC. Translation: CASSVEAGDPWDEQYF.

V and J are TRBV7-6 and TRBJ2-3, with TRBD1 identical over 7 bases. This CDR3 contains 15 residues. Germline trimming cut 5 bases from V and 0 bases from J; bases unmatched to any gene: 5. CDR1 and CDR2 (germline): SGHVS, FNYEAQ. The CDR3 region is CASSRSTGSTDTQYF. The CDR3 nucleotides are TGTGCCAGCAGCCGATCGACAGGGAGCACAGATACGCAGTATTTT.

The chain is built from TRBV6-1 and TRBJ1-3; D is perhaps TRBD1 (5 bases). The CDR3 totals 15 residues. Trimming removed 8 bases from V and 0 bases from J, with 14 bases in between. Germline V CDR1 and CDR2: MNHNS, SASEGT. The CDR3 sequence: CASVGTASSGNTIYF. For the CDR3, the DNA is TGTGCCAGCGTCGGGACCGCGAGCTCTGGAAACACCATATATTTT.

Only one count was recorded for this clone. The same CDR3 arises from other DNA sequences in this sample as well. The chain recombines TRBV5-4 with TRBJ1-2; D not resolved. CDR1 and CDR2 (germline): SGHNT, YYREEE (reference sequence). V was trimmed by 0 bases and J by 3 bases, leaving 6 bases between them. This CDR3 has 13 residues. The CDR3 loop reads CASSLGDYYGYTF. The CDR3 DNA reads as TGTGCCAGCAGCTTGGGTGACTACTATGGCTACACCTTC.

V gene TRBV4-3 combines with J gene TRBJ1-2; a weak D match, TRBD1 (6 bases). The CDR3 length is 13 residues. Germline V gene sequence: CDR1 LGHNA, CDR2 YSLEER. V gave up 5 bases and J gave up 11 bases, with 18 bases separating them. The CDR3 DNA follows: TGCGCCAGCAGCGACCCGGGAGGGGGGATTTACACCTTC. Protein sequence: CASSDPGGGIYTF.

As for this clone: The same CDR3 arises from other DNA sequences in this sample as well. The chain carries TRBV7-9 and TRBJ2-5; no definite D call. The CDR3 has 11 amino acids. With 5 bases removed from V and 5 bases from J, the gap between germline ends came to 6 bases. The germline V gene encodes CDR1 SEHNR and CDR2 FQNEAQ (reference sequence). The CDR3 loop reads CASSPRETQYF. The DNA of the CDR3 is TGTGCCAGCAGCCCTCGGGAGACCCAGTACTTC.

This clone showed up just once. The genes are TRBV29-1 and TRBJ2-2; weak D call: TRBD2 (5 bases). This CDR3 is 15 amino acids long. Trimming removed 7 bases from V and 0 bases from J, with 15 bases in between. CDR1 and CDR2 (germline): SQVTM, ANQGSEA. The CDR3 loop reads CSARREGANTGELFF. The CDR3 DNA reads as TGCAGCGCCCGAAGAGAGGGAGCGAACACCGGGGAGCTGTTTTTT.

The chain uses TRBV18 and TRBJ1-1, with TRBD1 matching 9 bases. The CDR3 has 17 amino acids. Trimming at V came to 4 bases and at J to 5 bases, leaving 14 bases not matched to a gene. CDR1 KGHSH and CDR2 LQKENI come from the germline V gene. The DNA of the CDR3 is TGTGCCAGCTCACTGAGGGGGACAGGGTCTTTTTCGACTGAAGCTTTCTTT. Its translation: CASSLRGTGSFSTEAFF.

The chain combines TRBV27 with TRBJ2-3; tentatively, D is TRBD2 (6 bases). The CDR3 is 15 amino acids. Germline V gene lookup returns CDR1 MNHEY and CDR2 SMNVEV (reference sequence). The V gene lost 7 bases and the J gene lost 5 bases, with 19 bases spanning the gap. The CDR3 sequence is CASTNMGLKGDTQYF. The CDR3 nucleotides read TGTGCCAGCACCAATATGGGACTGAAAGGAGATACGCAGTATTTT.

The chain combines TRBV19 with TRBJ2-7; unclear D gene. CDR3 size: 14 residues. Germline lookup yields CDR1 LNHDA and CDR2 SQIVND (reference sequence). V was pared by 6 bases and J by 2 bases, with 14 bases between. The CDR3 loop is CASRYSAGPYEQYF. As DNA, the CDR3 is TGTGCCAGTAGGTATTCGGCTGGGCCCTACGAGCAGTACTTC.

V gene TRBV28 combines with J gene TRBJ2-7; tentative D call: TRBD2 (6 bases). Trimming pared 2 bases from V and 2 bases from J, leaving 13 bases between. This CDR3 is 15 amino acids long. Germline CDR1 MDHEN, CDR2 SYDVKM. The CDR3 loop is CASSLGGTVPYEQYF. The CDR3 DNA sequence: TGTGCCAGCAGTTTAGGAGGGACGGTCCCCTACGAGCAGTACTTC.

The DNA of the CDR3 is TGTGCCAGCAGCTTAGGCCAAACAGGGGGCGCGTCCTATGGCTACACCTTC. It specifies CASSLGQTGGASYGYTF. V is TRBV7-9 and J is TRBJ1-2; 9 bases fit TRBD1. The CDR3 contains 17 residues. Looked up from germline, CDR1 is SEHNR and CDR2 is FQNEAQ (reference sequence). V lost 1 base to trimming and J lost 4 bases; unmatched junction nucleotides: 10. Drawing the rest from reference TRBV7-9 and TRBJ1-2, the complete variable domain is DTGVSQNPRHKITKRGQNVTFRCDPISEHNRLYWYRQTLGQGPEFLTYFQNEAQLEKSRLLSDRFSAERPKGSFSTLEIQRTEQGDSAMYLCASSLGQTGGASYGYTFGSGTRLTVV.